One sample yielded the 14 T cell receptor beta chains listed below, sequenced in a study of cytomegalovirus exposure and HLA in healthy donors. Amplification used 60 Vbeta primers and 13 Jbeta primers. Profiled with immunoSEQ multiplex PCR; TCRdb holds only in-frame clones, not every one. The repertoire has around 190,000 clones, around 80% of them found once; the top ten carry under 0.6%. Sequenced input: PBMCs. These receptors were obtained from a woman between 45 and 65 years old in good health and CMV-seronegative.

A few counts support this clone. The rearrangement joins TRBV27 to TRBJ2-7; 7 nucleotides agree with TRBD1. V shed 5 bases and J 1 base; nucleotides not matched to a gene: 8. The CDR3 has 15 residues. Germline V gene lookup returns CDR1 MNHEY and CDR2 SMNVEV (reference sequence). The CDR3 DNA follows: TGTGCCAGCAGTGGTCCCGGGACAGTATCCTACGAGCAGTACTTC. Its protein product is CASSGPGTVSYEQYF.

V gene TRBV29-1 combines with J gene TRBJ1-4; weak D call: TRBD1 (6 bases). This CDR3 spans 13 amino acids. Germline CDR1 reads SQVTM; CDR2 reads ANQGSEA. V was trimmed by 4 bases and J by 5 bases, leaving 11 bases between them. The chain's CDR3 is CSVVGGGNEKLFF. For the CDR3, the DNA is TGCAGCGTTGTAGGGGGGGGAAATGAAAAACTGTTTTTT.

The gene calls are TRBV7-8 and TRBJ2-7; D is unresolved. This CDR3 contains 16 residues. The germline V gene encodes CDR1 SGHVS and CDR2 FQNEAQ. V lost 4 bases, J lost 4 bases, and 20 bases lay in between. The CDR3 bases are TGTGCCAGCAGCTCGAAAGCTTGGGCCGCCTCATACGAGCAGTACTTC. Translation: CASSSKAWAASYEQYF.

The chain employs TRBV27 and TRBJ1-2; no definite D call. This CDR3 contains 13 residues. The germline CDR1 and CDR2 sequences are MNHEY and SMNVEV (reference sequence). V was shortened by 4 bases and J by 5 bases, with 11 bases between the two germline ends. The CDR3 DNA is TGTGCCAGCAGTTCGGGGTCTGTTTATGGCTACACCTTC. Its translation: CASSSGSVYGYTF.

The chain joins TRBV7-6 to TRBJ2-6; D unresolved. V was shortened by 3 bases and J by 0 bases, with 12 bases between the two germline ends. Germline-derived CDR1 and CDR2 are SGHVS and FNYEAQ. This CDR3 has 17 residues. The CDR3 nucleotides read TGTGCCAGCAGCTTGTTGCAGGCGAACTCTGGGGCCAACGTCCTGACTTTC. This encodes CASSLLQANSGANVLTF.

The CDR3 DNA sequence: TGTGCCAGCAGTGTTAGTACAGATACGCAGTATTTT. Protein sequence: CASSVSTDTQYF. The V and J genes are TRBV5-4 and TRBJ2-3; D remains unclear. V was trimmed by 5 bases and J by 3 bases, leaving 7 bases between them. CDR3 length: 12 residues. Germline CDR1 and CDR2: SGHNT and YYREEE (reference sequence).

The genes are TRBV5-1 and TRBJ1-2, with D unclear. Germline V gene sequence: CDR1 SGHRS, CDR2 YFSETQ. There are 12 residues in the CDR3. Trimming took off 0 bases at V and 2 bases at J, with 2 bases between the two ends. CDR3 bases: TGCGCCAGCAGCTTGGCGAACTATGGCTACACCTTC. Protein product: CASSLANYGYTF.

This chain uses TRBV6-4 with TRBJ2-3; 7 nucleotides align to TRBD2. Trimming at V came to 6 bases and at J to 2 bases, leaving 5 bases not matched to a gene. CDR3 length: 14 residues. The V gene's germline CDR1 is MRHNA and CDR2 SNTAGT. The CDR3 loop is CASRASGTTDTQYF. Written as DNA, the CDR3 is TGTGCCAGCAGGGCTAGCGGCACCACAGATACGCAGTATTTT.

This clone occurred a few times. J is TRBJ1-5 and V is TRBV29-1; 7 bases fit TRBD1. Germline V CDR1 and CDR2: SQVTM, ANQGSEA. CDR3 length equals 13 residues. V lost 4 bases and J lost 5; bases outside the gene matches: 5. CDR3 nucleotide sequence: TGCAGCGTTGCGTCCAGGGGGGATCAGCCCCAGCATTTT. It codes for CSVASRGDQPQHF.

The chain has TRBV6-5 and TRBJ2-7; 7 bases are a match to TRBD1. CDR1 and CDR2 (germline): MNHEY, SVGAGI. The trim removed 2 bases at V and 10 bases at J, leaving 8 bases unmatched. The CDR3 contains 13 residues. The CDR3 sequence: CASSYGVGGLQYF. DNA of the CDR3: TGTGCCAGCAGTTACGGGGTAGGGGGCTTACAGTACTTC.

Regarding this clone: The same CDR3 also results from other DNA sequences found in this sample. The V gene is TRBV6-5, the J gene TRBJ1-1, with 7 bases matching TRBD1. CDR3 length: 15 amino acids. With V trimmed by 0 bases and J by 3 bases, 4 bases remained unmatched. Germline lookup yields CDR1 MNHEY and CDR2 SVGAGI. In DNA form, the CDR3 reads TGTGCCAGCAGTTACTCGAACAGGGGAGACACTGAAGCTTTCTTT. This sequence encodes CASSYSNRGDTEAFF.

This clone was counted once. The chain uses TRBV7-9 and TRBJ2-1; 9 bases map to TRBD2. The germline CDR1 and CDR2 sequences are SEHNR and FQNEAQ (reference sequence). With V trimmed by 3 bases and J by 3 bases, 6 bases remained unmatched. The CDR3 loop spans 16 amino acids. CDR3 region: CASSFLLAGDYNEQFF. The CDR3 DNA sequence: TGTGCCAGCAGCTTTCTATTAGCGGGGGACTACAATGAGCAGTTCTTC.

This sequence joins TRBV22-1 and TRBJ1-1. TRBV22-1 has pseudogene status. The CDR3 totals 18 residues. The CDR3 region is CPGSARGGFLSWNTEAFF. CDR3 in DNA: TGTCCTGGGAGCGCACGGGGGGGATTTCTTTCGTGGAACACTGAAGCTTTCTTT.

CDR3 DNA: TGTGCCAGCAGTGGGGTGTATTGGACAGGGGGCACCTACGAGCAGTACTTC. It encodes CASSGVYWTGGTYEQYF. The chain uses TRBV28 and TRBJ2-7; 11 bases fit TRBD1. The germline gives CDR1 MDHEN, CDR2 SYDVKM. The CDR3 loop spans 17 amino acids. The ends lost 5 bases at V and 2 bases at J; junction bases unmatched: 11.